This TCR beta chain was identified in a study of regulatory T cells in long-lasting Graves disease. Arm-PCR of CDR3 regions and iRepertoire HTBI primers were used to build TCR beta libraries. MiXCR was run by TCRdb on the multiplex PCR reads, yielding one entry per CDR3 protein. The table records roughly 450,000 distinct CDR3 sequences, around 21% of them present only once. The CDR3 loop spans 14 amino acids. V was shortened by 5 bases and J by 0 bases, with 11 bases between the two germline ends. Study-wide points: What was studied was peripheral blood only, and not thyroid tissue.

This sample's time point: persistent/refractory GD, antithyroid drugs over 5 years with positive TRAb. The TCR library was made from RNA extracted from PBMCs. In its sample, this clonotype was seen many times. The antigen is unknown. The sequence came from a female donor with Graves disease. The chain joins TRBV12-3 or TRBV12-4 to TRBJ2-7; possible D gene TRBD1, 6 bases. The sample in question was peripheral blood mononuclear cells (PBMCs), obtained when the disease was refractory, from a patient treated with antithyroid drugs. In DNA, the CDR3 is TGTGCCAGCAGTACAGGGAGAAACTCCTACGAGCAGTACTTC. Translation: CASSTGRNSYEQYF.